Presented here are 15 T cell receptor beta chains from one specimen sequenced in a study of cytomegalovirus exposure and HLA in healthy donors. The PCR made use of 60 Vbeta and 13 Jbeta primers. Sequencing was performed with immunoSEQ multiplex PCR; in TCRdb, only in-frame clones are kept and a portion is missing. The sample yields tens of thousands of clones, around 80% seen once. The specimen sequenced was PBMCs. All receptors derive from a middle-aged woman in good health and CMV-seropositive.

This clone was observed once. The chain has TRBV27 and TRBJ1-1, with D maybe TRBD1 (6 bases). The germline V gene has CDR1 MNHEY and CDR2 SMNVEV (reference sequence). This CDR3 is 14 amino acids long. V shed 2 bases and J shed 3 bases, with 10 bases lying between them. The CDR3 region is CASSLNRADTEAFF. DNA for the CDR3: TGTGCCAGCAGTTTAAACAGGGCGGACACTGAAGCTTTCTTT.

The chain uses TRBV10-3 and TRBJ1-3; D is unresolved. Germline V lookup: CDR1 ENHRY, CDR2 SYGVKD. The CDR3 has 13 amino acids. V was clipped by 6 bases and J by 0 bases, with 6 bases between them. CDR3 region: CAIRANSGNTIYF. CDR3 DNA sequence: TGTGCCATCAGGGCAAACTCTGGAAACACCATATATTTT.

The chain recombines TRBV30 with TRBJ2-1, with D possibly TRBD2 on 5 matching bases. This CDR3 has 14 residues. V gave up 2 bases and J gave up 8 bases, with 16 bases separating them. The germline V gene has CDR1 GTSNPN and CDR2 SVGIG (reference sequence). The CDR3 DNA is TGTGCCTGGAGTTTCAGCGGTGAGGCGGATGAGCAGTTCTTC. Its translation: CAWSFSGEADEQFF.

The chain links TRBV4-1 to TRBJ1-3; D ambiguous. CDR1 and CDR2 (germline): MGHRA, YSYEKL. The V end was cut by 0 bases, the J end by 4 bases, with 22 bases between. The CDR3 consists of 19 residues. CDR3 sequence (DNA): TGCGCCAGCAGCCAAGATCCCCCGGGTAGAGAGGGATGGGGAAACACCATATATTTT. This sequence encodes CASSQDPPGREGWGNTIYF.

This clone came up a few times. This chain links TRBV18 with TRBJ2-1; 10 bases are a match to TRBD2. The germline gives CDR1 KGHSH, CDR2 LQKENI. The CDR3 is 16 residues long. The trim removed 0 bases at V and 3 bases at J, leaving 2 bases unmatched. CDR3 nucleotides: TGTGCCAGCTCACCACCGAGCGGGGGGGGCTACAATGAGCAGTTCTTC. It codes for CASSPPSGGGYNEQFF.

DNA of the CDR3: TGTGCCAGCAGTGGACAGGCGAACACTGAAGCTTTCTTT. Translating gives CASSGQANTEAFF. The V and J genes are TRBV2 and TRBJ1-1, with D maybe TRBD1 (6 bases). This CDR3 comprises 13 residues. Germline-derived CDR1 and CDR2 are SNHLY and FYNNEI. V lost 4 bases to trimming and J lost 1 base, with 7 bases between them. Full variable domain (outside the CDR3, taken from reference TRBV2 and TRBJ1-1): EPEVTQTPSHQVTQMGQEVILRCVPISNHLYFYWYRQILGQKVEFLVSFYNNEISEKSEIFDDQFSVERPDGSNFTLKIRSTKLEDSAMYFCASSGQANTEAFFGQGTRLTVV.

J is TRBJ1-1 and V is TRBV19; TRBD1 matches at 7 bases. The CDR3 length is 15 residues. Germline V CDR1 and CDR2: LNHDA, SQIVND (reference sequence). Trimming took 7 bases from V and 1 from J; bases not matched to a gene: 9. The CDR3 is CASTLTGTANTEAFF. The CDR3 DNA sequence: TGTGCCAGTACTCTAACAGGGACAGCGAACACTGAAGCTTTCTTT.

This sequence joins TRBV5-1 and TRBJ2-1, with 9 nucleotides matching TRBD2. Germline CDR1 and CDR2: SGHRS and YFSETQ. The CDR3 totals 16 residues. The junction had 12 bases not matched to a gene; V was cut back by 4 bases and J by 7 bases. DNA of the CDR3: TGCGCCAGCAGCCTCGTGGGGGCGGGGGGGAATAATGAGCAGTTCTTC. Translation: CASSLVGAGGNNEQFF.

This clone was seen a few times. This sequence joins TRBV6-6 and TRBJ1-2; D remains unclear. V gave up 7 bases and J gave up 4 bases, with 16 bases separating them. Germline assignment: CDR1 MNHNY and CDR2 SVGAGI (reference sequence). The CDR3 totals 14 residues. CDR3 residues: CASIDGERTYGYTF. CDR3 nucleotide sequence: TGTGCCAGCATCGACGGGGAACGGACCTATGGCTACACCTTC.

V and J are TRBV14 and TRBJ1-3; 7 bases are shared with TRBD1. The germline CDR1 and CDR2 sequences are SGHDN and FVKESK. The CDR3 is made up of 16 amino acids. V shed 5 bases, J shed 0 bases, and the junction held 7 bases outside the gene matches. The CDR3 region has the DNA TGTGCCAGCAGCTTGCGAGGGGGCCCCTCTGGAAACACCATATATTTT. Translating it yields CASSLRGGPSGNTIYF.

This sequence joins TRBV4-1 and TRBJ1-2, with no clear D. The V gene lost 4 bases and the J gene lost 8 bases, with 11 bases spanning the gap. In germline, CDR1 is MGHRA, CDR2 YSYEKL. The CDR3 has 12 residues. The CDR3 region is CASSPRIGGYTF. The CDR3, as DNA: TGCGCCAGCAGCCCCAGGATTGGAGGCTACACCTTC.

Points on this clone: Other DNA sequences within the sample encode an identical CDR3. The chain recombines TRBV19 with TRBJ1-1; possible D gene TRBD1, 6 bases. Germline CDR1 and CDR2: LNHDA and SQIVND (reference sequence). The CDR3 has 14 residues. Trimming removed 3 bases from V and 1 base from J, with 9 bases in between. CDR3 sequence: CASSIRGGNTEAFF. The CDR3 region has the DNA TGTGCCAGTAGTATCCGAGGGGGGAACACTGAAGCTTTCTTT. The full variable domain, completed using reference TRBV19 and TRBJ1-1, is DGGITQSPKYLFRKEGQNVTLSCEQNLNHDAMYWYRQDPGQGLRLIYYSQIVNDFQKGDIAEGYSVSREKKESFPLTVTSAQKNPTAFYLCASSIRGGNTEAFFGQGTRLTVV.

The V call is TRBV18, the J call TRBJ2-3; D not certain. The CDR3 is made up of 13 amino acids. CDR1 KGHSH and CDR2 LQKENI come from the germline V gene. V lost 3 bases and J 5 bases, leaving 9 bases between the germline ends. In DNA form, the CDR3 reads TGTGCCAGCTCACCTCCCGGCGGAGATACGCAGTATTTT. Translated, it gives CASSPPGGDTQYF.

This chain uses TRBV27 with TRBJ2-2, with 8 bases lining up with TRBD2. Germline V gene sequence: CDR1 MNHEY, CDR2 SMNVEV (reference sequence). The CDR3 has 14 residues. V was pared by 3 bases and J by 7 bases, with 4 bases of the junction left unmatched. The CDR3 region is CASSLYGGGGELFF. As DNA, the CDR3 is TGTGCCAGCAGTTTGTACGGGGGGGGCGGGGAGCTGTTTTTT.

The rearrangement joins TRBV19 to TRBJ1-2; possibly TRBD1 for D (6 bases). The CDR3 is 13 amino acids. Looked up from germline, CDR1 is LNHDA and CDR2 is SQIVND (reference sequence). V lost 8 bases, J lost 8 bases, and 18 bases lay in between. CDR3 DNA: TGTGCCAGTCGGGACAACCTCCGCGACGGCTACACCTTC. It translates to CASRDNLRDGYTF. Full variable domain (missing parts from reference TRBV19 and TRBJ1-2): DGGITQSPKYLFRKEGQNVTLSCEQNLNHDAMYWYRQDPGQGLRLIYYSQIVNDFQKGDIAEGYSVSREKKESFPLTVTSAQKNPTAFYLCASRDNLRDGYTFGSGTRLTVV.